This T cell receptor beta chain appears in the sequencing data of a study of T cells after yellow fever vaccination. Study-wide background: Fractions of limited cellularity were prepared by means of SMART-Seq v4 Ultra Low Input.

General study findings and limits: Clonotypes shared by both compartments, CD4 and CD8, made up a small share.

TCRdb re-analysed the 5' RACE reads in MiXCR, keeping a single row per CDR3 protein. The sample lists about 630,000 distinct CDR3 sequences, around an eighth seen once, with just under 15% in the top ten. There are a few counts of this clonotype. What it binds is unknown. This CDR3 spans 15 amino acids. The V and J ends lost 5 bases and 5 bases, in that order; junction bases with no gene match: 5. The V gene's germline CDR1 is SSHAT and CDR2 FNYEAQ (reference sequence). The chain recombines TRBV7-7 with TRBJ2-7, with 14 bases that match TRBD2. The sequence came from a man younger than 45 who received the YFV17D yellow fever vaccine. The sequencing used PBMCs, collected on the day of the yellow fever booster vaccination. CDR3 sequence (DNA): TGTGCCAGCAGCCCGGGACTAGCGGGAGTCCACGAGCAGTACTTC. This gives the protein CASSPGLAGVHEQYF.